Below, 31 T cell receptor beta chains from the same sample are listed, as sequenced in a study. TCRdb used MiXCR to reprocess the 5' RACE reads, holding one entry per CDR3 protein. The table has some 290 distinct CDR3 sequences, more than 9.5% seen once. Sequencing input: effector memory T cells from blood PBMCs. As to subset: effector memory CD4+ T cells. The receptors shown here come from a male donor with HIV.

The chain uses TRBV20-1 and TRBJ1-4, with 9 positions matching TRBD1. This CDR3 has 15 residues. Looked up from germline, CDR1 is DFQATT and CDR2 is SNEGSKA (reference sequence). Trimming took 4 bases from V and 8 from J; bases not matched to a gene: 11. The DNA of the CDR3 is TGCAGTGCTATTCCTCTGGGACAGGGAGGCGAAAAACTGTTTTTT. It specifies CSAIPLGQGGEKLFF.

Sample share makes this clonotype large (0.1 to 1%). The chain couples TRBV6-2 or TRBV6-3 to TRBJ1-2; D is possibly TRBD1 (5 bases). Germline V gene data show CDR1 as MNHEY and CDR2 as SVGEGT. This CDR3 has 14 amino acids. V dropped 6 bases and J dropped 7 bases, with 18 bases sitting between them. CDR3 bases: TGTGCCAGCAGCAACTCGGGACGGAGGGCTGGCTACACCTTC. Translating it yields CASSNSGRRAGYTF.

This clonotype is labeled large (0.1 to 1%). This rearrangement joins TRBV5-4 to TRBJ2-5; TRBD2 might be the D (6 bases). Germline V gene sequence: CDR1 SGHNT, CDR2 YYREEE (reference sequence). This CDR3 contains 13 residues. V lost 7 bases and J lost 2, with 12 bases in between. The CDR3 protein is CASSEGPQETQYF. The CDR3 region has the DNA TGTGCCAGCTCGGAGGGTCCACAAGAGACCCAGTACTTC.

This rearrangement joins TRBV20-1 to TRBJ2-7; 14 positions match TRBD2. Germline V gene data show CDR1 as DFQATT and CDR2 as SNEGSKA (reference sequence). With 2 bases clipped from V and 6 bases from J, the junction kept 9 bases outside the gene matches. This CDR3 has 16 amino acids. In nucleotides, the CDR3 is TGCAGTGCTAGAACAACGGGACTAGCGGGAGAGGGCGAGCAGTACTTC. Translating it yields CSARTTGLAGEGEQYF.

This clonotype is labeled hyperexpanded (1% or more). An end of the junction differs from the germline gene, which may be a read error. DNA of the CDR3: TGTGCTAGCAGCTTAAATCCAGGGGGAGAGCAGTTCTTC. This codes for CASSLNPGGEQFF. This chain joins TRBV7-7 and TRBJ2-1; 7 nucleotides line up with TRBD1. Per the germline V gene, CDR1 is SSHAT and CDR2 is FNYEAQ (reference sequence). The CDR3 is 13 amino acids.

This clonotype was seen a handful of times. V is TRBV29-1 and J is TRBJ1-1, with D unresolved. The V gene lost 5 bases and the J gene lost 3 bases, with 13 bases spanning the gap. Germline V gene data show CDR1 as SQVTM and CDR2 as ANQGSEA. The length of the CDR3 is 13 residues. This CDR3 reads CSVHRQRDTEAFF. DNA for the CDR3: TGCAGCGTTCATCGCCAGCGGGACACTGAAGCTTTCTTT.

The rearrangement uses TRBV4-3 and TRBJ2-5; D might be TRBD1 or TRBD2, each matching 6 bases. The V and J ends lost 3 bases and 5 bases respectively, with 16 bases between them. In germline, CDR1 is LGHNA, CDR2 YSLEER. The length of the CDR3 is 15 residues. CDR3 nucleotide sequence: TGCGCCAGCAGCCACAACGCGGGACATATGGAGACCCAGTACTTC. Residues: CASSHNAGHMETQYF.

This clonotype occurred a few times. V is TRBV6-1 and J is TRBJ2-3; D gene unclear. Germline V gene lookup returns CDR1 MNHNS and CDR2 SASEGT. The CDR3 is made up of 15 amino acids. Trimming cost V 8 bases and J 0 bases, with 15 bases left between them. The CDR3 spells CASQPGFPSTDTQYF. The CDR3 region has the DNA TGTGCCAGCCAACCGGGCTTCCCTAGCACAGATACGCAGTATTTT.

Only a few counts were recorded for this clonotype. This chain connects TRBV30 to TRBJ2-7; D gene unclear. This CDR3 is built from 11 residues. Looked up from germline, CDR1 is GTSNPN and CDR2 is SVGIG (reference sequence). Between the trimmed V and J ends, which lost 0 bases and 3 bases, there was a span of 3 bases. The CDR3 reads CAWSVDYEQYF. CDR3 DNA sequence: TGTGCCTGGAGTGTAGACTACGAGCAGTACTTC.

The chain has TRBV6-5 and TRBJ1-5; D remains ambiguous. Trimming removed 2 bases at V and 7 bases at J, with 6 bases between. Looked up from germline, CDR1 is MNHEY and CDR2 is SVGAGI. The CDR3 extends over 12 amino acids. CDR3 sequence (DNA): TGTGCCAGCAGTTACGGGTCACAGCCCCAGCATTTT. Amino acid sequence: CASSYGSQPQHF.

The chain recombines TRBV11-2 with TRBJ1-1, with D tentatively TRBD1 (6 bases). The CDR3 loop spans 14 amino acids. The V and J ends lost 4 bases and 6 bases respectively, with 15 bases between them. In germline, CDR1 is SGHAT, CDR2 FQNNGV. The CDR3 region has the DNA TGTGCCAGCAGCTCCTTACAGGGTTGGGCTGAAGCTTTCTTT. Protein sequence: CASSSLQGWAEAFF.

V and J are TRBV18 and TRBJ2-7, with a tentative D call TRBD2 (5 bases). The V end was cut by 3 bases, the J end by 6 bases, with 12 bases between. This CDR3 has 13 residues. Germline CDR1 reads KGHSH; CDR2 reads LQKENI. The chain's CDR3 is CASSPDSGSEQYF. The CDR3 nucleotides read TGTGCCAGCTCACCGGACTCGGGAAGCGAGCAGTACTTC.

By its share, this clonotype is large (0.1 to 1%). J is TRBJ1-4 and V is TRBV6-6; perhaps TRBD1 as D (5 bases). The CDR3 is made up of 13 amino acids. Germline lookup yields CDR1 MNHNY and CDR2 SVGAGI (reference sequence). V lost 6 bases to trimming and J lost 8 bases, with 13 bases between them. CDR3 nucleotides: TGTGCCAGCAGCAGGGATTGGTTAGAAAAACTGTTTTTT. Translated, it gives CASSRDWLEKLFF.

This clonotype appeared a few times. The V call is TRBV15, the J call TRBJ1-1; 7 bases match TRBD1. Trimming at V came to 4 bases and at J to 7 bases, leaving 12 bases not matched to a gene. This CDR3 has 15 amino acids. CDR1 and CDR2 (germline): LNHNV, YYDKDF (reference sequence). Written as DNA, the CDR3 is TGTGCCACCAGCATGGACAGGTTATATGATTATGAAGCTTTCTTT. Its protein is CATSMDRLYDYEAFF.

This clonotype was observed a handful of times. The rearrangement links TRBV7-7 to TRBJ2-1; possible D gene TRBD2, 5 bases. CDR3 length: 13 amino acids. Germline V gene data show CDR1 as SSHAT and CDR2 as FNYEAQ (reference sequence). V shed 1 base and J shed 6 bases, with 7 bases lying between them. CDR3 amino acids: CASSLGLANEQFF. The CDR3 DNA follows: TGTGCCAGCAGCTTAGGGCTAGCCAATGAGCAGTTCTTC. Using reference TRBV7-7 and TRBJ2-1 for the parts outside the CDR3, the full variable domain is GAGVSQSPRYKVTKRGQDVTLRCDPISSHATLYWYQQALGQGPEFLTYFNYEAQPDKSGLPSDRFSAERPEGSISTLTIQRTEQRDSAMYRCASSLGLANEQFFGPGTRLTVL.

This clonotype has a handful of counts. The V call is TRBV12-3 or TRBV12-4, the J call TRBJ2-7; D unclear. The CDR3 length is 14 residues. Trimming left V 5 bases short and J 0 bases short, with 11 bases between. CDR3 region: CASSRPYFSYEQYF. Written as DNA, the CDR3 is TGTGCCAGCAGTCGACCGTACTTCTCCTACGAGCAGTACTTC.

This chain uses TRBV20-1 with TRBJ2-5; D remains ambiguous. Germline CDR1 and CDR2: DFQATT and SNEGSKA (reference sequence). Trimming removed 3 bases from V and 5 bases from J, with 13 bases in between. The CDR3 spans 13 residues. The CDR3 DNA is TGCAGTGCTAGTAGGACGGCAGCGGAGACCCAGTACTTC. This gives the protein CSASRTAAETQYF.

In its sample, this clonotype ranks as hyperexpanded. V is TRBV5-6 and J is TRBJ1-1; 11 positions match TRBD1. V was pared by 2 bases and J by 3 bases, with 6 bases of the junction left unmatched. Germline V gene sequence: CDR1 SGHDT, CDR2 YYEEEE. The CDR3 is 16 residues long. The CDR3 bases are TGTGCCAGCAGCTTTTTCGGGACAGGGGGTTACACTGAAGCTTTCTTT. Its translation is CASSFFGTGGYTEAFF.

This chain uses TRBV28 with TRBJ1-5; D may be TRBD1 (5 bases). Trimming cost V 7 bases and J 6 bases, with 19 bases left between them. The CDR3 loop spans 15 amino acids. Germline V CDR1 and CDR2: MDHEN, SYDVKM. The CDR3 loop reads CASIWAAGGSQPQHF. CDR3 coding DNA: TGTGCCAGCATTTGGGCAGCGGGGGGATCTCAGCCCCAGCATTTT.

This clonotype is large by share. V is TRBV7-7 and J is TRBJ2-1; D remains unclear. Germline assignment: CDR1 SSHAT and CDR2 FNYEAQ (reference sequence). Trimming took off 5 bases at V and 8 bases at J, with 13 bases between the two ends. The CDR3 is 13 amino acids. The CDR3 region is CASSPTDDHEQFF. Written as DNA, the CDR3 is TGTGCCAGCAGCCCGACGGACGATCATGAGCAGTTCTTC.

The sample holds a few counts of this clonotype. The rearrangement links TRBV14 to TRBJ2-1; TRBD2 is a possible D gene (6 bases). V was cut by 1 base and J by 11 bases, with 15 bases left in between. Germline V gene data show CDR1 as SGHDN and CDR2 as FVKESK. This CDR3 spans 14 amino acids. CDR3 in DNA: TGTGCCAGCAGCCAAGTCGGGACTCCCGGAAAGCAGTTCTTC. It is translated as CASSQVGTPGKQFF.

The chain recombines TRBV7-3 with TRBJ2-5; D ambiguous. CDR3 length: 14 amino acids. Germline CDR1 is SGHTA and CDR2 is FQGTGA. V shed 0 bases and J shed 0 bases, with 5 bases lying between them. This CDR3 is CASSLTVDQETQYF. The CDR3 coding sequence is TGTGCCAGCAGCTTAACGGTAGACCAAGAGACCCAGTACTTC.

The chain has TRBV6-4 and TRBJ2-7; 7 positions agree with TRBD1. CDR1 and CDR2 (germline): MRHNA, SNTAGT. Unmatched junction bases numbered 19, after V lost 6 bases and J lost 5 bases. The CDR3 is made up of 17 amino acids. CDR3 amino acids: CASSRGSRDRAPHEQYF. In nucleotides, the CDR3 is TGTGCCAGCAGCCGGGGATCCCGTGACAGGGCTCCCCACGAGCAGTACTTC.

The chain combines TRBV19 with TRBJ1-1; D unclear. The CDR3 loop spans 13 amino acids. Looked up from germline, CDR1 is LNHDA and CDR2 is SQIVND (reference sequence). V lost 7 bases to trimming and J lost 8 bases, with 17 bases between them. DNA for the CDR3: TGTGCCAGTACCGACCCCAACAAATTAGAAGCTTTCTTT. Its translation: CASTDPNKLEAFF.

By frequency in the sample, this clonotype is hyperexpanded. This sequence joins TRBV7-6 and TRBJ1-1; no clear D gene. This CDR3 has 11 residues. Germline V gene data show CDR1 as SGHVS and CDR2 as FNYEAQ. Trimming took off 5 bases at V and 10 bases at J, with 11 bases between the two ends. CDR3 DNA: TGTGCCAGCAGCCCATTGGACGGAGCTTTCTTT. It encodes CASSPLDGAFF.

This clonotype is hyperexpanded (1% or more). The DNA of the CDR3 is TGTGCCAGCAGTTATTCGGGGGATGGTGGCTACACCTTC. It is translated as CASSYSGDGGYTF. The chain combines TRBV6-5 with TRBJ1-2; TRBD1 is a possible D gene (5 bases). V was clipped by 3 bases and J by 7 bases, with 12 bases between them. The CDR3 consists of 13 residues. Germline-derived CDR1 and CDR2 are MNHEY and SVGAGI.

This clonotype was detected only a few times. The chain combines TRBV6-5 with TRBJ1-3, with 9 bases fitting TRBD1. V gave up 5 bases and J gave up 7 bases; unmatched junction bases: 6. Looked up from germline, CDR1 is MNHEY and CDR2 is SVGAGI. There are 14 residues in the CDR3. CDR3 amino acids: CASSNRDRVNTIYF. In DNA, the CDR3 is TGTGCCAGCAGTAACCGGGACAGGGTGAACACCATATATTTT.

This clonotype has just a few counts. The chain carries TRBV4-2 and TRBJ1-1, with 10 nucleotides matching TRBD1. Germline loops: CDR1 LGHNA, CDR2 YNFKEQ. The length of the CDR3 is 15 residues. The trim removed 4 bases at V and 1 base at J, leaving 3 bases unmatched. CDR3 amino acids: CASSPWTGGNTEAFF. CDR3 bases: TGTGCCAGCAGCCCGTGGACAGGGGGGAACACTGAAGCTTTCTTT.

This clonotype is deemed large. The CDR3 bases are TGTGCCAGCAATATACAGGGGAGTACTGAAGCTTTCTTT. Its translation: CASNIQGSTEAFF. This chain joins TRBV6-1 and TRBJ1-1; 7 nucleotides line up with TRBD1. Per germline, CDR1 MNHNS and CDR2 SASEGT. The CDR3 covers 13 residues. With V trimmed by 7 bases and J by 5 bases, 7 bases remained unmatched.

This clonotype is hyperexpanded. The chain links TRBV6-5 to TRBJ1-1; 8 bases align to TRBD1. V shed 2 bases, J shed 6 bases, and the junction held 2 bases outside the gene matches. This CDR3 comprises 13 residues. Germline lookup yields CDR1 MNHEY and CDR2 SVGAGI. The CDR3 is CASSYQGAAEAFF. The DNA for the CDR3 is TGTGCCAGCAGTTACCAGGGGGCAGCTGAAGCTTTCTTT.

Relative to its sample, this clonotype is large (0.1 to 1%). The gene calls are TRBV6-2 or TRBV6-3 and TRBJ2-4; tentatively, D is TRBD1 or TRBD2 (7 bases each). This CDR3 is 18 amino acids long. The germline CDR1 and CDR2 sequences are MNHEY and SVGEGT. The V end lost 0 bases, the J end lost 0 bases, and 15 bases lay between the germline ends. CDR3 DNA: TGTGCCAGCAGTTACTCGGGACAGAGCGGGGTAGCCAAAAACATTCAGTACTTC. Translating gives CASSYSGQSGVAKNIQYF.